These 29 T cell receptor beta chains were sequenced from one sample in a study of shared clonotypes between healthy human individuals (dated by TCRdb to 2018 to 2021). Libraries were prepared through the immunoSEQ multiplex PCR assay. As stored in TCRdb, this immuneACCESS dataset retains in-frame rearrangements with V and J assigned. A fraction of the clones does not appear; measured against another copy, unresolved V genes explain less than half of the discrepancy, and the remainder lacks a known reason. In all, the sample holds millions of clones, and roughly 94% of those were seen once. Jointly, the top ten make up 0.1% to 0.15% of the sample. Sequencing was done on a sample of naive CD4+ T cells sorted from blood. The cell subset or site label corresponds to: CD45RA+ positively selected. These receptors were taken from a man between 18 and 35 years old in good health.

The rearrangement links TRBV28 to TRBJ1-1, with D possibly TRBD1 on 5 matching bases. In germline, CDR1 is MDHEN, CDR2 SYDVKM. Deletions cut 7 bases from V and 10 bases from J, with 19 bases between. The length of the CDR3 is 13 residues. CDR3 sequence (DNA): TGTGCCAGCAAAAGTCATACCTCGGGGGTAGCTTTCTTT. Its protein product is CASKSHTSGVAFF.

The V call is TRBV6-5, the J call TRBJ2-5, with unresolved D. Trimming shortened V by 5 bases and J by 2 bases, and 12 bases separated the two germline ends. Germline CDR1 reads MNHEY; CDR2 reads SVGAGI. CDR3 size: 14 residues. The CDR3 DNA follows: TGTGCCAGCAGTACCACCTTTTTACAAGAGACCCAGTACTTC. This gives the protein CASSTTFLQETQYF.

The chain joins TRBV4-2 to TRBJ1-5, with 8 bases matching TRBD1. V shed 4 bases and J 0 bases; nucleotides not matched to a gene: 20. The CDR3 has 21 residues. CDR1 is LGHNA, CDR2 YNFKEQ, per germline. DNA for the CDR3: TGTGCCAGCAGCCTCCGGGACAGGAATAGACCTCACTTACATAGCAATCAGCCCCAGCATTTT. Protein: CASSLRDRNRPHLHSNQPQHF.

This clone was counted a single time. The genes are TRBV11-3 and TRBJ2-2; TRBD2 is a possible D gene (6 bases). This CDR3 is 17 amino acids long. Germline-derived CDR1 and CDR2 are SGHNT and YENEEA. V lost 0 bases, J lost 3 bases, and 14 bases lay in between. DNA for the CDR3: TGTGCCAGCAGCTTAGATTCGCGGCGGGGAGACACCGGGGAGCTGTTTTTT. It is translated as CASSLDSRRGDTGELFF.

The chain joins TRBV5-1 to TRBJ2-3, with TRBD1 matching over 7 bases. CDR1 is SGHRS and CDR2 is YFSETQ in the germline V gene. J was trimmed by 2 bases and V by 4 bases; bases with no gene match: 10. The length of the CDR3 is 16 residues. The CDR3 region is CASSIIGQVDTDTQYF. The CDR3, as DNA: TGCGCCAGCAGCATAATCGGACAGGTAGACACAGATACGCAGTATTTT. Full variable domain (rest looked up from reference TRBV5-1 and TRBJ2-3): KAGVTQTPRYLIKTRGQQVTLSCSPISGHRSVSWYQQTPGQGLQFLFEYFSETQRNKGNFPGRFSGRQFSNSRSEMNVSTLELGDSALYLCASSIIGQVDTDTQYFGPGTRLTVL.

The chain uses TRBV7-9 and TRBJ2-2; D is uncertain. The V end lost 5 bases, the J end lost 7 bases, and 11 bases lay between the germline ends. This CDR3 spans 13 amino acids. The V gene's germline CDR1 is SEHNR and CDR2 FQNEAQ (reference sequence). CDR3 nucleotides: TGTGCCAGCAGCCCCGCGAGTAACGGGGAGCTGTTTTTT. It yields the protein CASSPASNGELFF.

The chain combines TRBV5-1 with TRBJ2-3; D possibly corresponds to TRBD1 (6 bases). CDR1 SGHRS and CDR2 YFSETQ come from the germline V gene. The CDR3 has 21 amino acids. With 2 bases removed from V and 0 bases from J, the gap between germline ends came to 28 bases. CDR3 region: CASSLRYPSVGGESSTDTQYF. CDR3 nucleotides: TGCGCCAGCAGCTTACGGTATCCATCGGTAGGGGGAGAATCTAGCACAGATACGCAGTATTTT.

As for this clone: Other nucleotide sequences from this sample produce the same CDR3. The chain joins TRBV30 to TRBJ2-3; D remains unclear. The CDR3 is made up of 11 amino acids. Trimming shortened V by 3 bases and J by 6 bases, and 7 bases separated the two germline ends. Per germline, CDR1 GTSNPN and CDR2 SVGIG (reference sequence). CDR3 region: CAWSATDTQYF. The CDR3 DNA is TGTGCCTGGAGCGCTACGGATACGCAGTATTTT.

The rearrangement uses TRBV9 and TRBJ1-6, with 9 nucleotides matching TRBD1. The CDR3 runs to 15 residues. CDR1 and CDR2 from the germline V gene are SGDLS and YYNGEE. Trimming cost V 4 bases and J 8 bases; bases outside gene matches: 7. CDR3 sequence (DNA): TGTGCCAGCAGCTGGGGGGACAGGGAGGATTCACCCCTCCACTTT. Its protein is CASSWGDREDSPLHF.

This chain uses TRBV4-3 with TRBJ2-1, with 7 positions matching TRBD2. The CDR3 consists of 13 residues. J lost 6 bases, V lost 4 bases, and 3 bases had no gene match. The germline V gene encodes CDR1 LGHNA and CDR2 YSLEER. In DNA form, the CDR3 reads TGCGCCAGCAGCCCAGGCGGGAGCAATGAGCAGTTCTTC. Translated: CASSPGGSNEQFF.

The rearrangement uses TRBV5-1 and TRBJ2-3; no clear D. The CDR3 has 14 amino acids. Germline V lookup: CDR1 SGHRS, CDR2 YFSETQ. V lost 7 bases and J 2 bases, leaving 14 bases between the germline ends. The CDR3 here is CASGPGRSTDTQYF. Here the CDR3 DNA reads TGCGCCAGCGGCCCCGGACGGTCCACAGATACGCAGTATTTT.

V usage is TRBV5-4 and J usage is TRBJ2-5, with 7 bases lining up with TRBD1. The junction had 10 bases not matched to a gene; V was cut back by 0 bases and J by 5 bases. This CDR3 comprises 16 residues. In germline, CDR1 is SGHNT, CDR2 YYREEE (reference sequence). The CDR3 reads CASSLAGGRGPETQYF. CDR3 in DNA: TGTGCCAGCAGCTTGGCCGGAGGTAGGGGGCCGGAGACCCAGTACTTC.

The V call is TRBV9, the J call TRBJ1-1; D not certain. Trimming stripped 2 bases from V and 6 bases from J, with 5 bases between. The germline V gene has CDR1 SGDLS and CDR2 YYNGEE. This CDR3 has 11 amino acids. The CDR3: CASSVGAEAFF. In DNA form, the CDR3 reads TGTGCCAGCAGCGTTGGGGCTGAAGCTTTCTTT.

The V call is TRBV19, the J call TRBJ2-3; perhaps TRBD1 as D (6 bases). Trimming left V 7 bases short and J 4 bases short, with 21 bases between. Looked up from germline, CDR1 is LNHDA and CDR2 is SQIVND (reference sequence). The CDR3 is 16 residues long. The CDR3 sequence: CASTNPSTGSPDTQYF. DNA for the CDR3: TGTGCCAGTACCAACCCCTCGACAGGTTCTCCAGATACGCAGTATTTT. Based on the CDR3 plus reference TRBV19 and TRBJ2-3, the full variable domain is DGGITQSPKYLFRKEGQNVTLSCEQNLNHDAMYWYRQDPGQGLRLIYYSQIVNDFQKGDIAEGYSVSREKKESFPLTVTSAQKNPTAFYLCASTNPSTGSPDTQYFGPGTRLTVL.

The CDR3: CAWKGATGSSYEQYF. CDR3 sequence (DNA): TGTGCCTGGAAGGGAGCGACAGGGTCTTCCTACGAGCAGTACTTC. This chain links TRBV30 with TRBJ2-7; 7 bases are shared with TRBD1. From germline, CDR1 is GTSNPN and CDR2 SVGIG (reference sequence). This CDR3 region has 15 residues. The junction had 10 bases not matched to a gene; V was cut back by 4 bases and J by 1 base.

The CDR3 loop is CASGLGAGELFF. CDR3 DNA sequence: TGTGCTAGTGGTTTGGGCGCCGGGGAGCTGTTTTTT. The rearrangement joins TRBV12-5 to TRBJ2-2; D call uncertain. V shed 1 base and J shed 6 bases, with 3 bases lying between them. CDR1 LGHNT and CDR2 FRNRAP come from the germline V gene. The CDR3 runs 12 residues.

The V and J genes are TRBV27 and TRBJ1-1, with a tentative D call TRBD1 (6 bases). V was pared by 7 bases and J by 1 base, with 10 bases between. The CDR3 loop spans 13 amino acids. Looked up from germline, CDR1 is MNHEY and CDR2 is SMNVEV (reference sequence). CDR3 nucleotides: TGTGCCAGCATGTTCAGGGGGAACACTGAAGCTTTCTTT. Translation: CASMFRGNTEAFF.

A single count supports this clone. The chain employs TRBV19 and TRBJ2-5; D might be TRBD2 (6 bases). This CDR3 has 13 amino acids. The germline V gene encodes CDR1 LNHDA and CDR2 SQIVND (reference sequence). Trimming took off 6 bases at V and 2 bases at J, with 10 bases between the two ends. In DNA form, the CDR3 reads TGTGCCAGTAGCTCCGGGAGACAAGAGACCCAGTACTTC. This codes for CASSSGRQETQYF.

This clone was recorded only once. The CDR3 region has the DNA TGCGCCAGCAGCCAAGATCTGGGGATAGCTTTCTTT. Protein: CASSQDLGIAFF. This chain joins TRBV4-3 and TRBJ1-1; D unclear. V gave up 0 bases and J gave up 10 bases, with 9 bases separating them. The CDR3 extends over 12 amino acids. Per the germline V gene, CDR1 is LGHNA and CDR2 is YSLEER.

V usage is TRBV7-2 and J usage is TRBJ2-7; tentative D call: TRBD1 (5 bases). Trimming cost V 3 bases and J 2 bases, with 11 bases left between them. This CDR3 is built from 14 residues. CDR1 SGHTA and CDR2 FQGNSA come from the germline V gene. The CDR3 nucleotides are TGTGCCAGCAGCTTCCGACAGAGAGCCTACGAGCAGTACTTC. This encodes CASSFRQRAYEQYF.

The chain uses TRBV30 and TRBJ1-3, with a possible D match to TRBD1 (5 bases). Trimming removed 0 bases at V and 5 bases at J, with 14 bases between. This CDR3 is 15 amino acids long. CDR1 GTSNPN and CDR2 SVGIG come from the germline V gene (reference sequence). Written as DNA, the CDR3 is TGTGCCTGGAGTGTAGACAGCCTCGGCCGAAACACCATATATTTT. It encodes CAWSVDSLGRNTIYF.

The CDR3 nucleotides are TGTGCCAGCAGTTCCGAGGGGGCGCGAGGAAACACCATATATTTT. It encodes CASSSEGARGNTIYF. V and J are TRBV27 and TRBJ1-3; TRBD1 matches at 7 bases. This CDR3 comprises 15 residues. The germline CDR1 and CDR2 sequences are MNHEY and SMNVEV (reference sequence). Unmatched junction bases numbered 7, after V lost 4 bases and J lost 4 bases.

The gene calls are TRBV6-1 and TRBJ2-7; TRBD1 aligns across 7 bases. The germline V gene has CDR1 MNHNS and CDR2 SASEGT. This CDR3 contains 15 residues. J lost 1 base, V lost 5 bases, and 8 bases had no gene match. CDR3 nucleotide sequence: TGTGCCAGCAGTTCCGGGACAGATCGATCCTACGAGCAGTACTTC. Translating it yields CASSSGTDRSYEQYF.

The gene calls are TRBV5-1 and TRBJ1-3, with D unclear. The CDR3 totals 15 residues. V lost 0 bases to trimming and J lost 2 bases, with 9 bases between them. Germline CDR1 SGHRS, CDR2 YFSETQ. The CDR3 sequence: CASSLGGLTGNTIYF. The CDR3 nucleotides are TGCGCCAGCAGCTTGGGTGGTCTTACTGGAAACACCATATATTTT.

The V gene is TRBV10-3, the J gene TRBJ2-4, with D maybe TRBD2 (6 bases). Trimming left V 4 bases short and J 4 bases short, with 20 bases between. Germline CDR1 and CDR2: ENHRY and SYGVKD. This CDR3 region has 17 residues. In DNA, the CDR3 is TGTGCCATCAGTGCAACGGACGGGGGAGTGGGGAAAAACATTCAGTACTTC. This translates into CAISATDGGVGKNIQYF.

This sequence joins TRBV30 and TRBJ1-1; 7 nucleotides match TRBD1. The CDR3 spans 13 residues. Trimming cost V 3 bases and J 6 bases; bases outside gene matches: 7. Germline values: CDR1 GTSNPN, CDR2 SVGIG (reference sequence). CDR3 sequence: CAWSADRASEAFF. The CDR3 nucleotides are TGTGCCTGGAGCGCAGACAGGGCTTCTGAAGCTTTCTTT.

J is TRBJ2-7 and V is TRBV15; D may be TRBD1 (5 bases). Germline CDR1 and CDR2: LNHNV and YYDKDF (reference sequence). V lost 1 base and J 5 bases, leaving 9 bases between the germline ends. The CDR3 is made up of 13 amino acids. CDR3 loop: CATSRAGNHEQYF. Written as DNA, the CDR3 is TGTGCCACCAGCAGAGCAGGGAACCACGAGCAGTACTTC.

CDR3 coding DNA: TGCGCCAGCACTGAAGCTTTCTTT. It yields the protein CASTEAFF. This rearrangement joins TRBV5-1 to TRBJ1-1; D is ambiguous. Per germline, CDR1 SGHRS and CDR2 YFSETQ. V shed 6 bases and J shed 6 bases, with 0 bases lying between them. CDR3 length equals 8 residues.

To note about this clone: The sample carries other DNA sequences with the same CDR3. This sequence joins TRBV25-1 and TRBJ2-3; D not resolved. Germline assignment: CDR1 MGHDK and CDR2 SYGVNS. This CDR3 is built from 14 residues. Trimming left V 1 base short and J 6 bases short, with 11 bases between. The CDR3 loop is CASSESGRTDTQYF. DNA of the CDR3: TGTGCCAGCAGTGAATCTGGGCGAACGGATACGCAGTATTTT.